The 9 T cell receptor beta chains listed next were all sequenced from one sample in a study of cytomegalovirus exposure and HLA in healthy donors. PCR amplification relied on 60 Vbeta primers (plus 13 Jbeta primers). The repertoire was sequenced with immunoSEQ multiplex PCR; TCRdb's copy has only in-frame clones and lacks some. The sample shows 140,000 to 150,000 clones, around 86% of them seen only once. The specimen sequenced was PBMCs. The receptors derive from a woman aged 25 to 39 in good health and CMV-seronegative.

Regarding this clone: Different DNA sequences within this sample yield the same CDR3. This sequence joins TRBV9 and TRBJ1-2, with 9 bases aligning to TRBD1. Germline CDR1 reads SGDLS; CDR2 reads YYNGEE. This CDR3 is built from 16 residues. The V and J ends lost 0 bases and 8 bases, in that order; junction bases with no gene match: 11. The CDR3 DNA reads as TGTGCCAGCAGCGTAGACGGGACAGGGATCCGGTACGGCTACACCTTC. Amino acid sequence: CASSVDGTGIRYGYTF. Looking up the rest from reference TRBV9 and TRBJ1-2 gives the full variable domain: DSGVTQTPKHLITATGQRVTLRCSPRSGDLSVYWYQQSLDQGLQFLIQYYNGEERAKGNILERFSAQQFPDLHSELNLSSLELGDSALYFCASSVDGTGIRYGYTFGSGTRLTVV.

The V call is TRBV19, the J call TRBJ2-7; 11 bases are shared with TRBD2. The trim removed 5 bases at V and 2 bases at J, leaving 5 bases unmatched. Germline loops: CDR1 LNHDA, CDR2 SQIVND (reference sequence). The CDR3 has 15 residues. DNA of the CDR3: TGTGCCAGTAGTTTCGGGACTAGCGGACCCTACGAGCAGTACTTC. This codes for CASSFGTSGPYEQYF.

V and J are TRBV7-9 and TRBJ2-1; 14 bases are shared with TRBD2. Looked up from germline, CDR1 is SEHNR and CDR2 is FQNEAQ (reference sequence). The length of the CDR3 is 17 residues. J lost 6 bases, V lost 1 base, and 5 bases had no gene match. The CDR3 DNA is TGTGCCAGCAGCTTAGAAGAGGGACTAGCGGGAGTCAATGAGCAGTTCTTC. Its translation: CASSLEEGLAGVNEQFF.

The rearrangement uses TRBV9 and TRBJ2-7; D not certain. V was trimmed by 0 bases and J by 2 bases, leaving 9 bases between them. Germline V gene data show CDR1 as SGDLS and CDR2 as YYNGEE. The CDR3 has 14 residues. The CDR3 spells CASSVEDGAYEQYF. The DNA for the CDR3 is TGTGCCAGCAGCGTAGAAGACGGAGCCTACGAGCAGTACTTC.

V gene TRBV9 combines with J gene TRBJ2-2; no definite D call. Germline V gene data show CDR1 as SGDLS and CDR2 as YYNGEE. V gave up 2 bases and J gave up 6 bases, with 11 bases separating them. CDR3 length: 14 amino acids. The chain's CDR3 is CASSVVQSAGELFF. The CDR3 DNA reads as TGTGCCAGCAGCGTTGTACAAAGTGCCGGGGAGCTGTTTTTT.

In nucleotides, the CDR3 is TGTGCCAGCAGCTATCGGACAGGGCAAAACTACGAGCAGTACTTC. This codes for CASSYRTGQNYEQYF. J is TRBJ2-7 and V is TRBV7-8; 8 nucleotides agree with TRBD1. This CDR3 spans 15 amino acids. Germline CDR1 reads SGHVS; CDR2 reads FQNEAQ. Germline trimming cut 4 bases from V and 3 bases from J; bases unmatched to any gene: 8.

The chain has TRBV19 and TRBJ2-1; 9 bases align to TRBD2. Trimming took 5 bases from V and 10 from J; bases not matched to a gene: 9. CDR3 length: 14 amino acids. CDR1 is LNHDA and CDR2 is SQIVND in the germline V gene (reference sequence). CDR3 bases: TGTGCCAGTAGTGGCGCGGGGGGGCCCCGGGAGCAGTTCTTC. Its protein product is CASSGAGGPREQFF.

The chain is built from TRBV4-1 and TRBJ2-2; TRBD2 aligns across 9 bases. CDR3 length: 19 residues. V was pared by 0 bases and J by 7 bases, with 15 bases of the junction left unmatched. Germline V CDR1 and CDR2: MGHRA, YSYEKL. For the CDR3, the DNA is TGCGCCAGCAGCCAAGATCTGTTCGGGCTAGCGGGAAAGGGCGGGGAGCTGTTTTTT. This codes for CASSQDLFGLAGKGGELFF.

The chain has TRBV19 and TRBJ1-4, with D perhaps matching TRBD1 (6 bases). The CDR3 length is 16 residues. Germline V gene data show CDR1 as LNHDA and CDR2 as SQIVND (reference sequence). V lost 5 bases and J lost 10, with 23 bases in between. DNA of the CDR3: TGTGCCAGTAGTCCACAACCACAGGGTTATTATGGAAAACTGTTTTTT. Translated, it gives CASSPQPQGYYGKLFF.